This TCR beta chain is from a study of technical replicates of blood from several donors. Trimming took off 5 bases at V and 0 bases at J, with 8 bases between the two ends. Germline values: CDR1 SGHNT, CDR2 YENEEA. This CDR3 region has 14 residues. Assay: immunoSEQ multiplex PCR; the TCRdb copy retains only in-frame clones and omits some. The sample has approximately 97,000 clones; 95% are singletons. With respect to this clone: This same CDR3 is encoded by further DNA sequences in the sample.

The rearrangement joins TRBV11-3 to TRBJ2-1; D may be TRBD2 (5 bases). The receptor comes from a human donor in good health. Specimen: T cells isolated from PBMCs. The CDR3: CASSPRGSYNEQFF. CDR3 bases: TGTGCCAGCAGCCCCCGGGGCTCCTACAATGAGCAGTTCTTC.